This T cell receptor beta chain was documented in a study of OX40 agonist ivuxolimab in advanced cancers. TCRdb's table, derived via immunoSEQ multiplex PCR, lists solely in-frame clones and lacks some. The data hold approximately 12,000 clones, with approximately 62% observed a single time. Trimming cost V 4 bases and J 5 bases, with 16 bases left between them. This CDR3 is built from 14 residues. Looked up from germline, CDR1 is SGHNT and CDR2 is YYREEE (reference sequence). The TCR sequence derives from an adult with an advanced solid tumor such as melanoma, head and neck, liver or kidney cancer. The chain combines TRBV5-4 with TRBJ2-7; tentative D call: TRBD1 (6 bases). The sample here was CD4+ or CD8+ T cells sorted from blood, taken in a trial of the OX40 agonist ivuxolimab. CDR3 sequence reads: CASSIYREIHEQYF. Written as DNA, the CDR3 is TGTGCCAGCAGCATCTACAGGGAGATCCACGAGCAGTACTTC.